The next 27 T cell receptor beta chains were all read from a single sample in a study of shared clonotypes between healthy human individuals. Profiled with immunoSEQ multiplex PCR; TCRdb holds only in-frame clones, not every one. The table shows some 1,900,000 clones, with over 85% occurring only once. The naive CD8 subset, CD45RO-negative cells positively selected for CCR7, excluded terminally differentiated effector memory CD45RA+ cells. The sequencing sample was made of naive CD8+ T cells sorted from blood. The receptors derive from a man aged 18 to 29 in good health.

The rearrangement uses TRBV5-6 and TRBJ1-2; D ambiguous. The CDR3 extends over 11 amino acids. Per the germline V gene, CDR1 is SGHDT and CDR2 is YYEEEE. The V and J ends lost 0 bases and 10 bases respectively, with 7 bases between them. The CDR3 loop is CASSLVGAYTF. CDR3 coding DNA: TGTGCCAGCAGCTTGGTTGGAGCCTACACCTTC.

The CDR3 bases are TGTGCCAGCAGCGGTAGCGGGGGGTGGGATGAGCAGTTCTTC. Residues: CASSGSGGWDEQFF. The genes are TRBV9 and TRBJ2-1, with 10 bases matching TRBD2. The ends lost 3 bases at V and 8 bases at J; junction bases unmatched: 5. CDR1 and CDR2 from the germline V gene are SGDLS and YYNGEE. CDR3 size: 14 residues.

A few counts support this clone. V gene TRBV19 combines with J gene TRBJ1-5, with TRBD1 as a possible D gene (6 bases). Trimming removed 7 bases from V and 3 bases from J, with 13 bases in between. The CDR3 covers 14 residues. Looked up from germline, CDR1 is LNHDA and CDR2 is SQIVND (reference sequence). The CDR3 sequence is CASTEGGFNQPQHF. CDR3 nucleotide sequence: TGTGCCAGTACCGAGGGGGGCTTCAATCAGCCCCAGCATTTT.

V is TRBV27 and J is TRBJ2-7; D is uncertain. From germline, CDR1 is MNHEY and CDR2 SMNVEV (reference sequence). The germline V and J ends were trimmed by 5 bases and 7 bases, with 18 bases remaining between them. CDR3 length: 14 amino acids. This CDR3 reads CASSRLIDSVEQYF. CDR3 in DNA: TGTGCCAGCAGTCGCCTAATTGACTCCGTGGAGCAGTACTTC.

The rearrangement uses TRBV27 and TRBJ2-3; 10 bases agree with TRBD2. V lost 6 bases to trimming and J lost 2 bases; unmatched junction nucleotides: 2. From germline, CDR1 is MNHEY and CDR2 SMNVEV (reference sequence). CDR3 length equals 14 residues. This chain's CDR3 is CASRLAGLTDTQYF. The CDR3, as DNA: TGTGCCAGCAGACTAGCGGGACTCACAGATACGCAGTATTTT.

The gene calls are TRBV10-3 and TRBJ2-1; 9 positions match TRBD1. Germline V gene data show CDR1 as ENHRY and CDR2 as SYGVKD. The CDR3 is made up of 13 amino acids. The J segment lost 3 bases and the V segment lost 11 bases, leaving 5 bases of the junction unmatched. This chain's CDR3 is CADRDRVYNEQFF. Here the CDR3 DNA reads TGTGCCGACCGGGACAGGGTCTACAATGAGCAGTTCTTC.

This chain links TRBV14 with TRBJ1-2, with D possibly TRBD1 on 5 matching bases. The CDR3 spans 14 residues. The germline V gene has CDR1 SGHDN and CDR2 FVKESK. Trimming left V 0 bases short and J 8 bases short, with 13 bases between. The CDR3 loop is CASSQDIGDMGYTF. As DNA, the CDR3 is TGTGCCAGCAGCCAAGATATAGGGGATATGGGCTACACCTTC.

Concerning this clone itself: Other DNA sequences from this sample encode an identical CDR3 as well. V is TRBV5-4 and J is TRBJ2-3, with 9 bases matching TRBD1. This CDR3 is built from 14 residues. V dropped 3 bases and J dropped 3; count of bases not matched to a gene: 2. CDR1 is SGHNT, CDR2 YYREEE, per germline (reference sequence). The CDR3: CASSSGQGTDTQYF. The DNA of the CDR3 is TGTGCCAGCAGCTCAGGACAGGGGACAGATACGCAGTATTTT.

The rearrangement joins TRBV4-2 to TRBJ1-2, with 8 bases fitting TRBD1. The CDR3 is 14 amino acids. The germline V gene has CDR1 LGHNA and CDR2 YNFKEQ. V dropped 4 bases and J dropped 6; count of bases not matched to a gene: 7. DNA for the CDR3: TGTGCCAGCAGCCCCGGGACAGGCTCAGATGGCTACACCTTC. It yields the protein CASSPGTGSDGYTF.

V usage is TRBV4-3 and J usage is TRBJ2-7, with 9 bases that match TRBD1. CDR3 size: 13 residues. V lost 6 bases and J lost 6; bases outside the gene matches: 6. The V gene's germline CDR1 is LGHNA and CDR2 YSLEER. Here the CDR3 reads CASSKGQGGEQYF. The CDR3 DNA is TGCGCCAGCAGTAAGGGACAGGGAGGCGAGCAGTACTTC.

The V call is TRBV6-4, the J call TRBJ2-1, with 8 nucleotides matching TRBD1. This CDR3 comprises 15 residues. V shed 4 bases, J shed 4 bases, and the junction held 6 bases outside the gene matches. The germline V gene has CDR1 MRHNA and CDR2 SNTAGT. The CDR3 region has the DNA TGTGCCAGCAGTGCGTCTCAGGGGGCTTACAATGAGCAGTTCTTC. This translates into CASSASQGAYNEQFF.

This rearrangement joins TRBV27 to TRBJ1-1; no definite D call. Per germline, CDR1 MNHEY and CDR2 SMNVEV (reference sequence). The CDR3 consists of 13 residues. V dropped 6 bases and J dropped 4 bases, with 12 bases sitting between them. The CDR3 sequence is CASSLLDGTEAFF. DNA of the CDR3: TGTGCCAGCAGCCTTCTGGACGGCACTGAAGCTTTCTTT.

In nucleotides, the CDR3 is TGTGCCAGCAGTGAAGGGGGTTCCAGGGACGAGCAGTACTTC. This sequence encodes CASSEGGSRDEQYF. This rearrangement joins TRBV2 to TRBJ2-7; TRBD1 might be the D (5 bases). The CDR3 is made up of 14 amino acids. Germline V gives CDR1 SNHLY, CDR2 FYNNEI. With 1 base removed from V and 5 bases from J, the gap between germline ends came to 12 bases.

The chain links TRBV19 to TRBJ2-1; tentative D call: TRBD1 (5 bases). The CDR3 runs 13 residues. The V end lost 9 bases, the J end lost 0 bases, and 9 bases lay between the germline ends. CDR1 and CDR2 (germline): LNHDA, SQIVND (reference sequence). This CDR3 is CASRQSSYNEQFF. The CDR3 DNA reads as TGTGCCAGCCGACAGAGCTCCTACAATGAGCAGTTCTTC.

CDR3 in DNA: TGTGCCACCAGCAAAGCGGGAGGGCTGGATACGCAGTATTTT. Residues: CATSKAGGLDTQYF. This chain connects TRBV15 to TRBJ2-3, with 10 bases lining up with TRBD2. The CDR3 length is 14 residues. V lost 4 bases and J lost 6; bases outside the gene matches: 4. CDR1 LNHNV and CDR2 YYDKDF come from the germline V gene (reference sequence).

To note about this clone: The same CDR3 is also encoded by other DNA sequences in this sample. The CDR3 is CASSLAAGGSTDTQYF. The CDR3 DNA follows: TGCGCCAGCAGCTTGGCTGCGGGGGGGAGCACAGATACGCAGTATTTT. The chain employs TRBV5-1 and TRBJ2-3; the match to TRBD2 covers 9 bases. Germline V gene sequence: CDR1 SGHRS, CDR2 YFSETQ. The V gene end was trimmed by 0 bases and the J gene end by 0 bases; junction bases not matched to a gene: 2. The CDR3 sequence is 16 residues long.

The chain links TRBV5-4 to TRBJ2-3; D is undetermined. The length of the CDR3 is 13 residues. Trimming removed 4 bases from V and 0 bases from J, with 6 bases in between. CDR1 and CDR2 (germline): SGHNT, YYREEE (reference sequence). CDR3 sequence reads: CASSPSSTDTQYF. CDR3 coding DNA: TGTGCCAGCAGCCCTTCTAGCACAGATACGCAGTATTTT.

V is TRBV5-6 and J is TRBJ1-1; 10 bases fit TRBD1. The CDR3 extends over 16 amino acids. V was clipped by 4 bases and J by 5 bases; unmatched bases: 11. CDR1 SGHDT and CDR2 YYEEEE come from the germline V gene. CDR3 residues: CASSRDRGLMGTEAFF. The DNA for the CDR3 is TGTGCCAGCAGCCGGGACAGGGGCTTGATGGGAACTGAAGCTTTCTTT.

This CDR3 is CASSHPTGGSSTDTQYF. CDR3 in DNA: TGCGCCAGCAGCCACCCGACGGGCGGTTCTAGCACAGATACGCAGTATTTT. J is TRBJ2-3 and V is TRBV4-1; no clear D. CDR1 is MGHRA, CDR2 YSYEKL, per germline. V gave up 3 bases and J gave up 0 bases, with 16 bases separating them. The CDR3 loop spans 17 amino acids.

The J gene is TRBJ2-1, the V gene TRBV7-8; no definite D call. The CDR3 runs 16 residues. V lost 4 bases and J 0 bases, leaving 13 bases between the germline ends. Germline V CDR1 and CDR2: SGHVS, FQNEAQ. The CDR3 spells CASSSFSRNSYNEQFF. The CDR3 DNA reads as TGTGCCAGCAGCTCATTCTCGAGGAACTCCTACAATGAGCAGTTCTTC.

The chain has TRBV27 and TRBJ2-7, with D maybe TRBD2 (6 bases). The germline V and J ends were trimmed by 6 bases and 6 bases, with 15 bases remaining between them. This CDR3 region has 13 residues. CDR1 is MNHEY, CDR2 SMNVEV, per germline (reference sequence). The CDR3 region has the DNA TGTGCCAGCAGCGGGAGTCGGGGACTCGAGCAGTACTTC. It translates to CASSGSRGLEQYF.

V usage is TRBV6-1 and J usage is TRBJ1-5; 8 nucleotides align to TRBD1. CDR3 size: 15 residues. After removal of 7 bases from V and 7 bases from J, the junction contained 12 bases not matched to a gene. The germline V gene has CDR1 MNHNS and CDR2 SASEGT. The CDR3 DNA follows: TGTGCCAGCAACGGACAGGGCGGATCAAAGCAGCCCCAGCATTTT. Its protein is CASNGQGGSKQPQHF.

The gene calls are TRBV19 and TRBJ2-7, with D tentatively TRBD2 (5 bases). Trimming stripped 3 bases from V and 4 bases from J, with 13 bases between. Germline CDR1 is LNHDA and CDR2 is SQIVND (reference sequence). The CDR3 extends over 14 amino acids. The CDR3 coding sequence is TGTGCCAGTAGTATGGCACACAGAGGGTACGAGCAGTACTTC. Amino acids: CASSMAHRGYEQYF.

This chain connects TRBV27 to TRBJ2-7, with D perhaps given as TRBD1 or TRBD2 (5 bases each). Germline-derived CDR1 and CDR2 are MNHEY and SMNVEV (reference sequence). The length of the CDR3 is 15 residues. V lost 1 base to trimming and J lost 4 bases, with 14 bases between them. CDR3: CASSLFWGSGYEQYF. The CDR3 nucleotides read TGTGCCAGCAGTTTATTTTGGGGGTCGGGTTACGAGCAGTACTTC.

This clone was found many times. This chain connects TRBV21-1 to TRBJ2-1. TRBV21-1 is designated a pseudogene. This CDR3 spans 16 amino acids. DNA of the CDR3: TGTGCCAGCAACTCCCGTCATAGGGCAAGATGGGATGAGCAGTTCTTC. It translates to CASNSRHRARWDEQFF.

This chain links TRBV9 with TRBJ2-1; D not resolved. Deletions cut 5 bases from V and 0 bases from J, with 9 bases between. This CDR3 has 14 residues. CDR1 SGDLS and CDR2 YYNGEE come from the germline V gene. The chain's CDR3 is CASSEESSYNEQFF. The CDR3 region has the DNA TGTGCCAGCAGTGAGGAGAGCTCCTACAATGAGCAGTTCTTC. Full variable domain (remainder filled in from reference TRBV9 and TRBJ2-1): DSGVTQTPKHLITATGQRVTLRCSPRSGDLSVYWYQQSLDQGLQFLIQYYNGEERAKGNILERFSAQQFPDLHSELNLSSLELGDSALYFCASSEESSYNEQFFGPGTRLTVL.

The chain recombines TRBV27 with TRBJ1-2, with 9 bases aligning to TRBD1. This CDR3 is 17 amino acids long. Germline V gene sequence: CDR1 MNHEY, CDR2 SMNVEV (reference sequence). Trimming cost V 6 bases and J 5 bases; bases outside gene matches: 16. The CDR3 sequence is CASRGSGEGQGPYGYTF. The CDR3 coding sequence is TGTGCCAGCAGGGGATCAGGGGAGGGACAGGGACCATATGGCTACACCTTC.